The 18 T cell receptor beta chains presented below share a single source sample, sequenced in a study of shared T cell receptors in the human thymus. The method was immunoSEQ multiplex PCR; TCRdb's version includes in-frame clones alone and lacks a portion of them. The sample lists hundreds of thousands of clones, 75% to 80% seen once, with about 0.013% in the top ten. This sample also belongs to another study, concerning human thymus T cells.

Sequenced material: thymocytes. The origin of the receptors is a boy under two years old with a congenital heart defect.

The J gene is TRBJ1-5, the V gene TRBV28; D is perhaps TRBD1 (6 bases). Trimming pared 4 bases from V and 0 bases from J, leaving 16 bases between. This CDR3 is 17 amino acids long. Germline V gene data show CDR1 as MDHEN and CDR2 as SYDVKM. This CDR3 reads CASSYPGRGYSNQPQHF. The CDR3 nucleotides are TGTGCCAGCAGTTACCCCGGCAGGGGCTATAGCAATCAGCCCCAGCATTTT.

J is TRBJ2-1 and V is TRBV4-3, with 14 bases identical to TRBD2. The trim removed 0 bases at V and 7 bases at J, leaving 5 bases unmatched. In germline, CDR1 is LGHNA, CDR2 YSLEER. This CDR3 contains 17 residues. The CDR3 nucleotides read TGCGCCAGCAGCCAAGAAGGGGGACTAGCGGGAGAGAATGAGCAGTTCTTC. This encodes CASSQEGGLAGENEQFF.

The rearrangement joins TRBV10-3 to TRBJ2-1, with a possible D match to TRBD1 (6 bases). CDR1 is ENHRY, CDR2 SYGVKD, per germline. The CDR3 sequence is 13 residues long. V shed 6 bases and J shed 9 bases, with 15 bases lying between them. The CDR3 protein is CAIRDQGPVEQFF. CDR3 sequence (DNA): TGTGCCATCAGGGACCAGGGGCCCGTTGAGCAGTTCTTC.

A note on this clone: The same CDR3 also results from other DNA sequences found in this sample. The CDR3 protein is CASSQGKGIEQYF. DNA for the CDR3: TGCGCCAGCAGCCAAGGGAAGGGGATCGAACAGTACTTC. The V call is TRBV4-3, the J call TRBJ2-7; D is possibly TRBD1 (5 bases). V gave up 1 base and J gave up 10 bases, with 14 bases separating them. The CDR3 is 13 residues long. CDR1 is LGHNA, CDR2 YSLEER, per germline.

J is TRBJ2-7 and V is TRBV4-1; 7 positions agree with TRBD2. This CDR3 has 16 residues. V lost 1 base, J lost 2 bases, and 8 bases stayed unmatched. The germline gives CDR1 MGHRA, CDR2 YSYEKL. CDR3 sequence reads: CASSQGRTRFPYEQYF. In nucleotides, the CDR3 is TGCGCCAGCAGCCAAGGCCGGACTAGATTCCCCTACGAGCAGTACTTC.

The chain employs TRBV19 and TRBJ2-1; 9 bases are shared with TRBD2. The germline gives CDR1 LNHDA, CDR2 SQIVND (reference sequence). The CDR3 runs 16 residues. After removal of 5 bases from V and 2 bases from J, the junction contained 7 bases not matched to a gene. CDR3 amino acids: CASSGGGRAAYNEQFF. The CDR3 DNA reads TGTGCCAGTAGTGGGGGCGGGAGGGCCGCCTACAATGAGCAGTTCTTC.

The J gene is TRBJ1-1, the V gene TRBV19; possibly TRBD1 for D (5 bases). V was trimmed by 1 base and J by 1 base, leaving 25 bases between them. This CDR3 has 20 amino acids. Per germline, CDR1 LNHDA and CDR2 SQIVND (reference sequence). The CDR3 loop reads CASSIGPPGGRASKNTEAFF. DNA of the CDR3: TGTGCCAGTAGTATAGGGCCACCGGGGGGACGAGCATCCAAGAACACTGAAGCTTTCTTT.

J is TRBJ2-3 and V is TRBV30; D perhaps matches TRBD2 (7 bases). Germline CDR1 and CDR2: GTSNPN and SVGIG (reference sequence). There are 16 residues in the CDR3. Trimming pared 1 base from V and 2 bases from J, leaving 16 bases between. The CDR3 bases are TGTGCCTGGAGTGGGGGTAGGCGGGGGCACACAGATACGCAGTATTTT. It translates to CAWSGGRRGHTDTQYF. The full variable domain, rest sourced from reference TRBV30 and TRBJ2-3, is SQTIHQWPATLVQPVGSPLSLECTVEGTSNPNLYWYRQAAGRGLQLLFYSVGIGQISSEVPQNLSASRPQDRQFILSSKKLLLSDSGFYLCAWSGGRRGHTDTQYFGPGTRLTVL.

The V gene is TRBV9, the J gene TRBJ2-2; 7 bases fit TRBD1. This CDR3 comprises 18 residues. Germline CDR1 reads SGDLS; CDR2 reads YYNGEE. V was pared by 0 bases and J by 1 base, with 9 bases of the junction left unmatched. The CDR3 region has the DNA TGTGCCAGCAGCGTAGGCAATCAGCAGGGGGAGAACACCGGGGAGCTGTTTTTT. This gives the protein CASSVGNQQGENTGELFF. Variable domain in full (rest from reference TRBV9 and TRBJ2-2): DSGVTQTPKHLITATGQRVTLRCSPRSGDLSVYWYQQSLDQGLQFLIQYYNGEERAKGNILERFSAQQFPDLHSELNLSSLELGDSALYFCASSVGNQQGENTGELFFGEGSRLTVL.

The chain joins TRBV27 to TRBJ2-7, with TRBD2 matching 13 bases. The V segment lost 3 bases and the J segment 0 bases; nucleotides outside the gene matches: 8. The CDR3 has 18 amino acids. CDR1 MNHEY and CDR2 SMNVEV come from the germline V gene (reference sequence). CDR3 DNA sequence: TGTGCCAGCAGTTTGTCCTGGACTAGCGGGAGCGCCTCCTACGAGCAGTACTTC. Its protein is CASSLSWTSGSASYEQYF.

The chain uses TRBV6-1 and TRBJ1-2; D unresolved. Per germline, CDR1 MNHNS and CDR2 SASEGT. The CDR3 spans 10 residues. V shed 4 bases and J shed 8 bases, with 5 bases lying between them. CDR3 protein: CASSVRGYTF. As DNA, the CDR3 is TGTGCCAGCAGTGTTAGAGGCTACACCTTC.

The CDR3 here is CASSQDATSELNNEQFF. CDR3 bases: TGCGCCAGCAGCCAAGATGCTACTAGCGAGCTAAACAATGAGCAGTTCTTC. This rearrangement joins TRBV4-1 to TRBJ2-1; TRBD2 agrees at 7 bases. The CDR3 is 17 amino acids. Unmatched junction bases numbered 10, after V lost 0 bases and J lost 5 bases. Germline CDR1 MGHRA, CDR2 YSYEKL.

This clone showed up just a few times. The chain carries TRBV5-5 and TRBJ2-7; possibly TRBD2 for D (7 bases). The V end was cut by 1 base, the J end by 0 bases, with 26 bases between. CDR3 length equals 20 residues. Per the germline V gene, CDR1 is SGHKS and CDR2 is YYEKEE (reference sequence). DNA of the CDR3: TGTGCCAGCAGCTTGAAGAGCTTCAGGGGAGGGGCGGGTTGCTCCTACGAGCAGTACTTC. This gives the protein CASSLKSFRGGAGCSYEQYF.

The chain carries TRBV12-5 and TRBJ2-7, with D tentatively TRBD2 (7 bases). Germline lookup yields CDR1 LGHNT and CDR2 FRNRAP. The CDR3 consists of 16 residues. The V end was cut by 1 base, the J end by 6 bases, with 19 bases between. CDR3 sequence (DNA): TGTGCTAGTGGTTTGGAAATAGCGGAGGGGGGGGTCGAGCAGTACTTC. Translating gives CASGLEIAEGGVEQYF.

This chain links TRBV7-9 with TRBJ2-5; TRBD1 is a possible D gene (5 bases). CDR1 and CDR2 (germline): SEHNR, FQNEAQ (reference sequence). Trimming took 1 base from V and 3 from J, leaving 9 bases between them. CDR3 length equals 14 residues. CDR3 bases: TGTGCCAGCAGCTTAGGACAGAAAAAAGAGACCCAGTACTTC. Translation gives CASSLGQKKETQYF. Full variable domain (remainder filled in from reference TRBV7-9 and TRBJ2-5): DTGVSQNPRHKITKRGQNVTFRCDPISEHNRLYWYRQTLGQGPEFLTYFQNEAQLEKSRLLSDRFSAERPKGSFSTLEIQRTEQGDSAMYLCASSLGQKKETQYFGPGTRLLVL.

This chain links TRBV4-2 with TRBJ2-1, with TRBD1 matching 7 bases. V dropped 0 bases and J dropped 10; count of bases not matched to a gene: 15. Germline-derived CDR1 and CDR2 are LGHNA and YNFKEQ. The CDR3 loop spans 17 amino acids. The CDR3 DNA reads as TGTGCCAGCAGCCAAGAAGAAGATACGACAGGGTCAGGGGAGCAGTTCTTC. It yields the protein CASSQEEDTTGSGEQFF.

This chain connects TRBV14 to TRBJ1-2; D perhaps matches TRBD1 (5 bases). Germline CDR1 SGHDN, CDR2 FVKESK. V lost 1 base, J lost 7 bases, and 13 bases lay in between. This CDR3 has 14 residues. As DNA, the CDR3 is TGTGCCAGCAGCCAAGTCTCAGGGAATGTTGGCTACACCTTC. Residues: CASSQVSGNVGYTF.

This rearrangement joins TRBV28 to TRBJ2-7, with 9 bases aligning to TRBD1. The length of the CDR3 is 14 residues. Germline loops: CDR1 MDHEN, CDR2 SYDVKM. V trimming: 3 bases; J trimming: 6 bases; junction bases outside the gene matches: 6. The CDR3 protein is CASSLGTGNLEQYF. The CDR3 DNA reads TGTGCCAGCAGTTTGGGGACAGGGAATCTCGAGCAGTACTTC.